Each of the 9 T cell receptor beta chains below was sequenced from the same sample in a study of T cells in Graves' hyperthyroidism and ophthalmopathy. The TCR beta CDR3 regions underwent amplification using RNA transcripts as the source. The HTBI set primed first-round TCR CDR3 RT-PCR. Each CDR3 protein gets one entry after TCRdb re-called the multiplex PCR reads with MiXCR. The table records about 840,000 distinct CDR3 sequences, 38% of them present only once. Sequencing was performed on blood. The receptors come from a man between 18 and 29 years old with Graves' hyperthyroidism.

The rearrangement links TRBV25-1 to TRBJ1-6; tentative D call: TRBD1 (5 bases). Germline V gene lookup returns CDR1 MGHDK and CDR2 SYGVNS. Trimming shortened V by 5 bases and J by 6 bases, and 14 bases separated the two germline ends. This CDR3 is built from 15 residues. Written as DNA, the CDR3 is TGTGCCAGCAGTTTAGCAGGGTGGGGTAATTCACCCCTCCACTTT. Translation gives CASSLAGWGNSPLHF. Full variable domain (remainder filled in from reference TRBV25-1 and TRBJ1-6): EADIYQTPRYLVIGTGKKITLECSQTMGHDKMYWYQQDPGMELHLIHYSYGVNSTEKGDLSSESTVSRIRTEHFPLTLESARPSHTSQYLCASSLAGWGNSPLHFGNGTRLTVT.

The chain links TRBV7-2 to TRBJ2-7; TRBD1 is a possible D gene (5 bases). CDR1 and CDR2 from the germline V gene are SGHTA and FQGNSA. The CDR3 runs 15 residues. V dropped 5 bases and J dropped 5 bases, with 19 bases sitting between them. The CDR3, as DNA: TGTGCCAGCAGCCCTTGGGGCAACCTCTGGAACGAGCAGTACTTC. This encodes CASSPWGNLWNEQYF.

About this clonotype itself: Mismatch with germline at one junction end may stem from a read error. The gene calls are TRBV2 and TRBJ1-5; the D gene is possibly TRBD1 (6 bases). The germline CDR1 and CDR2 sequences are SNHLY and FYNNEI. CDR3 length: 11 amino acids. The CDR3 region has the DNA TGTGCCAGCAGTGACCCGGGGGCGGAGAAATTT. Encoded protein: CASSDPGAEKF. Looking up the rest from reference TRBV2 and TRBJ1-5 gives the full variable domain: EPEVTQTPSHQVTQMGQEVILRCVPISNHLYFYWYRQILGQKVEFLVSFYNNEISEKSEIFDDQFSVERPDGSNFTLKIRSTKLEDSAMYFCASSDPGAEKFGDGTRLSIL.

The chain uses TRBV12-3 or TRBV12-4 and TRBJ2-2; D not certain. The CDR3 has 12 amino acids. V lost 6 bases to trimming and J lost 7 bases, with 9 bases between them. CDR3 bases: TGTGCCAGCAGAGGGCTGGGCGGGGAGCTGTTTTTT. Its protein is CASRGLGGELFF.

The sample holds many counts of this clonotype. The chain links TRBV11-2 to TRBJ1-6; no clear D gene. Trimming removed 3 bases from V and 10 bases from J, with 10 bases in between. CDR3 length: 13 amino acids. Germline-derived CDR1 and CDR2 are SGHAT and FQNNGV. This CDR3 is CASSLRVDSPLHF. The CDR3 region has the DNA TGTGCCAGCAGCTTGAGGGTAGACTCACCCCTCCACTTT.

This clonotype was seen many times. V is TRBV10-3 and J is TRBJ1-1, with D hard to call. V was shortened by 11 bases and J by 1 base, with 14 bases between the two germline ends. This CDR3 is 13 amino acids long. Germline V gene sequence: CDR1 ENHRY, CDR2 SYGVKD. The CDR3 coding sequence is TGTGCCGCCGGGAAGGAGTCGAACACTGAAGCTTTCTTT. The encoded protein is CAAGKESNTEAFF.

Written as DNA, the CDR3 is TGTGCCAGCGTGAGCCGGGACAGGGTGTACGGCTACACCTTC. It is translated as CASVSRDRVYGYTF. The V call is TRBV25-1, the J call TRBJ1-2, with TRBD1 matching 9 bases. The CDR3 spans 14 residues. With V trimmed by 8 bases and J by 8 bases, 12 bases remained unmatched. Germline V lookup: CDR1 MGHDK, CDR2 SYGVNS.

The J gene is TRBJ2-2, the V gene TRBV20-1; D remains unclear. The germline CDR1 and CDR2 sequences are DFQATT and SNEGSKA (reference sequence). V was clipped by 3 bases and J by 2 bases, with 7 bases between them. The CDR3 length is 13 residues. This CDR3 is CSARSFNTGELFF. CDR3 nucleotide sequence: TGCAGTGCTAGGTCGTTCAACACCGGGGAGCTGTTTTTT.

This clonotype was found a few times. The chain has TRBV12-3 or TRBV12-4 and TRBJ1-1; no clear D gene. The V end lost 3 bases, the J end lost 2 bases, and 10 bases lay between the germline ends. CDR3 length equals 14 residues. The CDR3 sequence: CASSFYSDNTEAFF. The CDR3 DNA reads TGTGCCAGCAGTTTCTACAGCGATAACACTGAAGCTTTCTTT.